This TCR beta chain was obtained from a study of T cell responses to AZD1222 COVID-19 vaccine. Overall study findings and caveats: Clonal diversity was possibly underestimated, and the donors were mostly white British, with more females.

The method was immunoSEQ multiplex PCR; TCRdb's version includes in-frame clones alone and lacks a portion of them. The top ten clones hold 3% of a sample with some 89,000 clones, around nine tenths of them seen once. Remarks on this clone: Its antigen is unidentified.

CDR3 size: 13 residues. Germline values: CDR1 MNHEY, CDR2 SVGAGI. V lost 5 bases, J lost 4 bases, and 11 bases lay in between. This specimen was peripheral blood, taken on day 0 of AZD1222 vaccination. The J gene is TRBJ1-2, the V gene TRBV6-5, with TRBD1 as a possible D gene (5 bases). The sequence derives from an adult in good health. The CDR3 sequence: CASSIQGGYGYTF. In nucleotides, the CDR3 is TGTGCCAGCAGTATCCAGGGTGGCTATGGCTACACCTTC.